This TCR beta chain was identified during a study of Ad26.COV2.S vaccination and SARS-CoV-2 variants. Study results and limitations: Considerable breadth of spike-specific CD8+ and CD4+ T cell responses has reportedly been documented following vaccination. Higher spike-specific TCR breadth was found in vaccine recipients than in placebo recipients. Non-spike TCR breadth was similar in vaccine and placebo recipients.

This CDR3 region has 15 residues. Trimming took off 0 bases at V and 5 bases at J, with 11 bases between the two ends. Germline V gene sequence: CDR1 GTSNPN, CDR2 SVGIG (reference sequence). TCRdb keeps only in-frame clones here, not all; method: immunoSEQ multiplex PCR. The sample yields around 300,000 clones, around 89% seen once. Notes on this clone: What it binds is unknown.

Described treatment: roughly 20 received Ad26.COV2.S at low or high dose, single or two shots; several received placebo; per-sample allocation not given. Collection of the samples took place on day 63 after the first injection of vaccine or placebo. Wuhan-strain spike was delivered by a replication-incompetent Ad26 vector. The material was peripheral blood, obtained in a trial of Ad26.COV2.S vaccine versus placebo. The chain is built from TRBV30 and TRBJ1-6; no clear D. This TCR came from a person between 18 and 59 years old who received the Ad26.COV2.S COVID-19 vaccine or a placebo. The CDR3 protein is CAWSVRESHNSPLHF. CDR3 in DNA: TGTGCCTGGAGTGTACGGGAGAGTCATAATTCACCCCTCCACTTT. Full variable domain (rest looked up from reference TRBV30 and TRBJ1-6): SQTIHQWPATLVQPVGSPLSLECTVEGTSNPNLYWYRQAAGRGLQLLFYSVGIGQISSEVPQNLSASRPQDRQFILSSKKLLLSDSGFYLCAWSVRESHNSPLHFGNGTRLTVT.